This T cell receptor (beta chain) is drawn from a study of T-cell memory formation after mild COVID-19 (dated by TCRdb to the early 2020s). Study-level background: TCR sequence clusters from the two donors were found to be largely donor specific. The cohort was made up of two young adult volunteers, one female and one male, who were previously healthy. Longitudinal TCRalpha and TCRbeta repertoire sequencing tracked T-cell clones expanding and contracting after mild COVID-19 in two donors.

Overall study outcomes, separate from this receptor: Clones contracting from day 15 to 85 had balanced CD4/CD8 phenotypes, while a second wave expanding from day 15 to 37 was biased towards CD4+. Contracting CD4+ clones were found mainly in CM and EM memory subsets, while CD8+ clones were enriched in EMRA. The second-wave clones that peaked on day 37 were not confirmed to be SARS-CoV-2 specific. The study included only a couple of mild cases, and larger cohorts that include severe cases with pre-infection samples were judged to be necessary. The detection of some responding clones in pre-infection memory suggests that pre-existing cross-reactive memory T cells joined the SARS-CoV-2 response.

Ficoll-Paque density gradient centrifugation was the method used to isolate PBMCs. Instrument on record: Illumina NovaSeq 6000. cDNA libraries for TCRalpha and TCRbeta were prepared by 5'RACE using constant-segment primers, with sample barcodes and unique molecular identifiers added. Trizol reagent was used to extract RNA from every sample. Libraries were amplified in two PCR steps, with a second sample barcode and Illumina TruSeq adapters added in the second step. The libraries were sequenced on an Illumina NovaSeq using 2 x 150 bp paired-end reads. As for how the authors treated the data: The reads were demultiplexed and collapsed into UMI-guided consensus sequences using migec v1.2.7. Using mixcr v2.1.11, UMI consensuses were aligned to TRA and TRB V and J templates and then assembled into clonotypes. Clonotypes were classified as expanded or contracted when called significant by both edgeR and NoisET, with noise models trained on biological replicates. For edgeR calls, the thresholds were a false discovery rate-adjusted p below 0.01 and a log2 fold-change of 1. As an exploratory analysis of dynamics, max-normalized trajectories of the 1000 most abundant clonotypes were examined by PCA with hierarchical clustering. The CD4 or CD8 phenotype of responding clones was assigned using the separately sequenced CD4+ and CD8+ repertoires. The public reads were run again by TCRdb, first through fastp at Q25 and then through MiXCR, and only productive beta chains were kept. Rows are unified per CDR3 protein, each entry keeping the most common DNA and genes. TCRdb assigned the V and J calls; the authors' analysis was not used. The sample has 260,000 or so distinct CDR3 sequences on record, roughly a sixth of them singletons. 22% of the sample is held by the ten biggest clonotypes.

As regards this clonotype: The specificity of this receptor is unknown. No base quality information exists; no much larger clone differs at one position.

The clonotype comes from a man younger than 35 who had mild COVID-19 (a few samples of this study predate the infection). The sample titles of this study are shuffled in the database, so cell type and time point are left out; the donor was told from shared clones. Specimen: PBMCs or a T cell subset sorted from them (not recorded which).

The DNA is TGTGCCAGCAGTGATATTTCCGAGCAGTACTTC. Translated, it gives CASSDISEQYF. The sequence joins TRBV2 to TRBJ2-7; no D gene call is confident. From the germline V gene, CDR1 is SNHLY and CDR2 is FYNNEI. Cut back by 3 bases and 6 bases, the V and J ends lie 6 bases apart. The CDR3 runs 11 residues from the cysteine to the phenylalanine. Just the 33-base CDR3 DNA is kept, in frame starting at base 1. The full variable domain, with segments outside the CDR3 supplied by the reference TRBV2 and TRBJ2-7 proteins, appears as EPEVTQTPSHQVTQMGQEVILRCVPISNHLYFYWYRQILGQKVEFLVSFYNNEISEKSEIFDDQFSVERPDGSNFTLKIRSTKLEDSAMYFCASSDISEQYFGPGTRLTVT.